The 21 T cell receptor beta chains presented below share a single source sample, sequenced in a study of regulatory T cells in long-lasting Graves disease. Specified time point: newly diagnosed GD, antithyroid drugs for less than 3 months. The authors made the TCR library using RNA they extracted from PBMCs. Assembly of TCR beta libraries relied on iRepertoire HTBI primers together with Arm-PCR of CDR3 regions. TCRdb re-derived calls from the multiplex PCR reads in MiXCR, one entry per CDR3 protein. This sample has 350,000 to 500,000 distinct CDR3 sequences; about 15% occur once, and the top ten carry under 20%. This sample also belongs to another study, concerning T cells in Graves' hyperthyroidism and ophthalmopathy.

Material: peripheral blood mononuclear cells (PBMCs), obtained at new diagnosis, from a patient treated with antithyroid drugs. These TCRs come from a woman between 50 and 59 years old with Graves disease.

The V gene is TRBV13, the J gene TRBJ2-3; 8 bases map to TRBD2. This CDR3 region has 22 residues. Trimming cost V 3 bases and J 2 bases; bases outside gene matches: 25. Germline V CDR1 and CDR2: PRHDT, FYEKMQ (reference sequence). The CDR3 is CASSFLGWGTSGAGASTDTQYF. The DNA for the CDR3 is TGTGCCAGCAGCTTTCTTGGGTGGGGCACCTCAGGAGCGGGAGCTTCCACAGATACGCAGTATTTT.

This clonotype has a count of ten or more. The chain links TRBV6-2 or TRBV6-3 to TRBJ2-5, with 7 positions matching TRBD2. Germline trimming cut 5 bases from V and 2 bases from J; bases unmatched to any gene: 8. From germline, CDR1 is MNHEY and CDR2 SVGEGT. The CDR3 covers 15 residues. Written as DNA, the CDR3 is TGTGCCAGCAGTGAACTGACGGGGGGACAAGAGACCCAGTACTTC. This codes for CASSELTGGQETQYF.

This clonotype was observed many times. V is TRBV10-3 and J is TRBJ1-1; 9 nucleotides line up with TRBD1. Germline CDR1 is ENHRY and CDR2 is SYGVKD. J was trimmed by 0 bases and V by 6 bases; bases with no gene match: 2. This CDR3 has 14 amino acids. Written as DNA, the CDR3 is TGTGCCATCAGAAGACAGGGGGTGAACACTGAAGCTTTCTTT. Translated: CAIRRQGVNTEAFF.

In this sample, this clonotype turned up many times. The chain recombines TRBV2 with TRBJ2-1; D call uncertain. CDR3 length equals 15 residues. V shed 8 bases and J shed 0 bases, with 14 bases lying between them. Germline-derived CDR1 and CDR2 are SNHLY and FYNNEI. In nucleotides, the CDR3 is TGTGCCAGCGGTCACGACAAAAGCTCCTACAATGAGCAGTTCTTC. Translated, it gives CASGHDKSSYNEQFF.

This clonotype was detected only a few times. CDR3 coding DNA: TGTGCCAGCAGCTTGTTGCGGGAGGGCCGGTCCACAGATACGCAGTATTTT. Translation gives CASSLLREGRSTDTQYF. The chain recombines TRBV5-6 with TRBJ2-3, with 9 bases matching TRBD2. Unmatched junction bases numbered 8, after V lost 1 base and J lost 2 bases. Per the germline V gene, CDR1 is SGHDT and CDR2 is YYEEEE. The CDR3 is made up of 17 amino acids.

This clonotype was counted at least ten times. V gene TRBV18 combines with J gene TRBJ1-5; no definite D call. Trimming stripped 3 bases from V and 4 bases from J, with 10 bases between. The CDR3 sequence is 14 residues long. Per the germline V gene, CDR1 is KGHSH and CDR2 is LQKENI. CDR3 nucleotides: TGTGCCAGCTCACCGGACGGGCGGAATCAGCCCCAGCATTTT. Translating it yields CASSPDGRNQPQHF.

This clonotype occurred many times. This chain links TRBV18 with TRBJ2-1, with 11 nucleotides matching TRBD2. The ends lost 3 bases at V and 8 bases at J; junction bases unmatched: 6. The CDR3 spans 15 residues. Germline CDR1 reads KGHSH; CDR2 reads LQKENI. The CDR3 sequence: CASSPTLAGEDEQFF. The CDR3 DNA is TGTGCCAGCTCACCGACACTAGCGGGAGAGGATGAGCAGTTCTTC.

This clonotype has only a few counts. This chain joins TRBV19 and TRBJ2-7; D gene uncertain. V was clipped by 0 bases and J by 1 base, with 10 bases between them. CDR1 and CDR2 (germline): LNHDA, SQIVND (reference sequence). The CDR3 runs to 15 residues. The CDR3 region is CASSIDTVKSYEQYF. CDR3 bases: TGTGCCAGTAGTATAGATACGGTAAAATCCTACGAGCAGTACTTC. Variable domain in full (rest from reference TRBV19 and TRBJ2-7): DGGITQSPKYLFRKEGQNVTLSCEQNLNHDAMYWYRQDPGQGLRLIYYSQIVNDFQKGDIAEGYSVSREKKESFPLTVTSAQKNPTAFYLCASSIDTVKSYEQYFGPGTRLTVT.

This clonotype was seen a handful of times. The chain recombines TRBV27 with TRBJ2-7, with D possibly TRBD1 on 6 matching bases. Trimming took off 5 bases at V and 0 bases at J, with 20 bases between the two ends. CDR3 size: 17 residues. Germline V CDR1 and CDR2: MNHEY, SMNVEV (reference sequence). CDR3 sequence reads: CASSQHSGTKPSYEQYF. The CDR3, as DNA: TGTGCCAGCAGTCAACACTCCGGGACAAAACCCTCCTACGAGCAGTACTTC.

The chain recombines TRBV5-1 with TRBJ1-3; the D gene is possibly TRBD1 (6 bases). The CDR3 is 17 residues long. Germline CDR1 SGHRS, CDR2 YFSETQ. V lost 4 bases and J 3 bases, leaving 20 bases between the germline ends. CDR3 amino acids: CASSTFPGVGSGNTIYF. The CDR3 bases are TGCGCCAGCAGCACCTTCCCAGGGGTTGGAAGTGGAAACACCATATATTTT.

This clonotype was recorded at least ten times. The chain carries TRBV28 and TRBJ1-1, with D possibly TRBD1 on 6 matching bases. V was pared by 7 bases and J by 2 bases, with 11 bases between. CDR3 size: 13 residues. Germline-derived CDR1 and CDR2 are MDHEN and SYDVKM. The CDR3 loop is CASIGQSNTEAFF. The CDR3, as DNA: TGTGCCAGCATCGGACAGTCCAACACTGAAGCTTTCTTT.

V usage is TRBV7-8 and J usage is TRBJ2-1, with D perhaps TRBD2 (6 bases). Looked up from germline, CDR1 is SGHVS and CDR2 is FQNEAQ. The V and J ends lost 2 bases and 3 bases respectively, with 14 bases between them. CDR3 length: 16 amino acids. The CDR3 loop is CASSLTRDSGYNEQFF. CDR3 coding DNA: TGTGCCAGCAGCTTAACCCGGGATAGCGGCTACAATGAGCAGTTCTTC.

V and J are TRBV18 and TRBJ2-2; 9 bases agree with TRBD1. Germline-derived CDR1 and CDR2 are KGHSH and LQKENI. Trimming removed 0 bases from V and 7 bases from J; junction bases left unmatched: 6. This CDR3 has 16 residues. CDR3: CASSPPRGQGVGELFF. DNA of the CDR3: TGTGCCAGCTCACCACCGCGGGGACAGGGAGTCGGGGAGCTGTTTTTT.

This clonotype was counted many times. The chain joins TRBV12-3 or TRBV12-4 to TRBJ1-4; 7 bases map to TRBD1. CDR3 length: 16 amino acids. Trimming cost V 2 bases and J 3 bases; bases outside gene matches: 6. CDR3 nucleotides: TGTGCCAGCAGTTTAAGGCCGGGACAGCCTAATGAAAAACTGTTTTTT. Residues: CASSLRPGQPNEKLFF.

This clonotype came up a few times. V usage is TRBV4-1 and J usage is TRBJ2-3; 9 nucleotides line up with TRBD2. The junction had 14 bases not matched to a gene; V was cut back by 3 bases and J by 4 bases. The CDR3 has 18 amino acids. CDR1 is MGHRA and CDR2 is YSYEKL in the germline V gene. CDR3 in amino acids: CASSHSTLAGRSPDTQYF. The CDR3 nucleotides are TGCGCCAGCAGCCATTCCACTCTAGCGGGAAGAAGCCCAGATACGCAGTATTTT.

This clonotype was found many times. V is TRBV28 and J is TRBJ2-7; 9 bases are shared with TRBD1. This CDR3 contains 15 residues. Germline CDR1 MDHEN, CDR2 SYDVKM. J lost 2 bases, V lost 6 bases, and 8 bases had no gene match. For the CDR3, the DNA is TGTGCCAGCAGCGCATCCGGGACAGGGACCTACGAGCAGTACTTC. Its translation is CASSASGTGTYEQYF.

This clonotype has at least ten counts. The rearrangement links TRBV2 to TRBJ2-3; D not resolved. The CDR3 loop spans 14 amino acids. Trimming took 6 bases from V and 3 from J, leaving 13 bases between them. Germline V lookup: CDR1 SNHLY, CDR2 FYNNEI. The CDR3 DNA is TGTGCCAGCAGCGTTAGTGGGCGGACAGATACGCAGTATTTT. It yields the protein CASSVSGRTDTQYF.

This clonotype occurred many times. The J gene is TRBJ1-2, the V gene TRBV6-1; tentative D call: TRBD1 (5 bases). The V end was cut by 8 bases, the J end by 0 bases, with 16 bases between. In germline, CDR1 is MNHNS, CDR2 SASEGT. This CDR3 comprises 15 residues. The CDR3 loop reads CASLPGAITNYGYTF. The CDR3 nucleotides read TGTGCCAGCCTTCCCGGGGCCATAACTAACTATGGCTACACCTTC.

This clonotype was observed at least ten times. V and J are TRBV10-3 and TRBJ2-2; 15 bases are shared with TRBD2. Germline V lookup: CDR1 ENHRY, CDR2 SYGVKD. This CDR3 comprises 17 residues. The V and J ends lost 5 bases and 6 bases, in that order; junction bases with no gene match: 7. The DNA for the CDR3 is TGTGCCATCAGTCGGACTAGCGGGAGGGCCGGGGCCGGGGAGCTGTTTTTT. Protein product: CAISRTSGRAGAGELFF.

The chain combines TRBV11-2 with TRBJ2-4; 11 bases align to TRBD1. Germline trimming cut 7 bases from V and 3 bases from J; bases unmatched to any gene: 14. Germline V lookup: CDR1 SGHAT, CDR2 FQNNGV. The CDR3 has 18 amino acids. This CDR3 is CASNNNRGQGALKNIQYF. CDR3 sequence (DNA): TGTGCCAGCAACAATAACAGAGGACAGGGGGCCCTCAAAAACATTCAGTACTTC.

This clonotype has only a few counts. J is TRBJ2-7 and V is TRBV7-2; D gene unclear. Germline V gene sequence: CDR1 SGHTA, CDR2 FQGNSA. V lost 6 bases and J lost 5, with 8 bases in between. This CDR3 is built from 11 residues. The CDR3 sequence: CASRVWDEQYF. Written as DNA, the CDR3 is TGTGCCAGCAGGGTATGGGACGAGCAGTACTTC.